Below are 14 T cell receptor beta chains sequenced from a single sample in a study of T cell responses to AZD1222 COVID-19 vaccine. Sequencing was performed with immunoSEQ multiplex PCR; in TCRdb, only in-frame clones are kept and a portion is missing. The data contain 180,000 or so clones, less than 95% of them singletons. This specimen consisted of peripheral blood, obtained on day 0 of AZD1222 vaccination. Source of these receptors: an adult in good health.

V is TRBV15 and J is TRBJ1-5; D remains unclear. Trimming removed 2 bases at V and 0 bases at J, with 14 bases between. Germline CDR1 LNHNV, CDR2 YYDKDF (reference sequence). The CDR3 contains 17 residues. The CDR3 sequence is CATSRTKGPYSNQPQHF. The DNA for the CDR3 is TGTGCCACCAGCAGAACCAAGGGCCCTTATAGCAATCAGCCCCAGCATTTT. Full variable domain (outside the CDR3, taken from reference TRBV15 and TRBJ1-5): DAMVIQNPRYQVTQFGKPVTLSCSQTLNHNVMYWYQQKSSQAPKLLFHYYDKDFNNEADTPDNFQSRRPNTSFCFLDIRSPGLGDTAMYLCATSRTKGPYSNQPQHFGDGTRLSIL.

This chain uses TRBV19 with TRBJ2-7; weak D call: TRBD1 (6 bases). This CDR3 region has 15 residues. Trimming cost V 6 bases and J 0 bases, with 15 bases left between them. Germline V lookup: CDR1 LNHDA, CDR2 SQIVND (reference sequence). CDR3 nucleotide sequence: TGTGCCAGTAGACCTACAGGGCATAACTCCTACGAGCAGTACTTC. Translated: CASRPTGHNSYEQYF.

The chain has TRBV11-2 and TRBJ1-5, with D uncertain. The CDR3 has 14 amino acids. Trimming stripped 4 bases from V and 1 base from J, with 8 bases between. Germline loops: CDR1 SGHAT, CDR2 FQNNGV. CDR3 in amino acids: CASSSSRSNQPQHF. DNA of the CDR3: TGTGCCAGCAGCTCCAGCCGGAGCAATCAGCCCCAGCATTTT.

In DNA, the CDR3 is TGTGCCAGCAGCTCCCGAGGACAGGGCCCCCTGAACACTGAAGCTTTCTTT. Its translation is CASSSRGQGPLNTEAFF. V gene TRBV13 combines with J gene TRBJ1-1; 8 positions match TRBD1. CDR1 and CDR2 (germline): PRHDT, FYEKMQ (reference sequence). V lost 4 bases and J lost 0; bases outside the gene matches: 10. The CDR3 is 17 amino acids.

V usage is TRBV10-3 and J usage is TRBJ1-1; D is unresolved. The length of the CDR3 is 15 residues. Germline CDR1 reads ENHRY; CDR2 reads SYGVKD. V lost 2 bases and J lost 0, with 10 bases in between. CDR3 loop: CAISERWQLNTEAFF. For the CDR3, the DNA is TGTGCCATCAGTGAGAGGTGGCAGCTGAACACTGAAGCTTTCTTT.

This chain links TRBV6-5 with TRBJ2-7; perhaps TRBD1 as D (5 bases). Germline V gene sequence: CDR1 MNHEY, CDR2 SVGAGI. The CDR3 has 15 residues. V was pared by 3 bases and J by 2 bases, with 14 bases between. The CDR3 nucleotides are TGTGCCAGCAGTTATGGATTGACAGAAACCTACGAGCAGTACTTC. The encoded protein is CASSYGLTETYEQYF.

This clone has a single count. The chain links TRBV29-1 to TRBJ2-2; D gene ambiguous. Looked up from germline, CDR1 is SQVTM and CDR2 is ANQGSEA. This CDR3 region has 14 residues. The V end lost 6 bases, the J end lost 4 bases, and 15 bases lay between the germline ends. DNA for the CDR3: TGCAGCGTCCCCGCCATGGCCGCCACCGGGGAGCTGTTTTTT. Encoded protein: CSVPAMAATGELFF.

The chain joins TRBV28 to TRBJ2-2, with 8 positions matching TRBD2. Losses at the gene ends were 5 bases for V and 1 base for J; bases not matched to a gene: 21. Germline CDR1 reads MDHEN; CDR2 reads SYDVKM. This CDR3 is 21 amino acids long. DNA for the CDR3: TGTGCCAGCAGTCCGCTCCCCTGGAACATAAGCGGGAGAGAGAACACCGGGGAGCTGTTTTTT. It is translated as CASSPLPWNISGRENTGELFF.

The chain joins TRBV9 to TRBJ2-2, with 12 bases lining up with TRBD2. Germline lookup yields CDR1 SGDLS and CDR2 YYNGEE. The length of the CDR3 is 17 residues. The V and J ends lost 2 bases and 5 bases, in that order; junction bases with no gene match: 7. The DNA of the CDR3 is TGTGCCAGCAGCGTTCGGACTAGCGGGACCGGGACCGGGGAGCTGTTTTTT. It codes for CASSVRTSGTGTGELFF.

The chain joins TRBV5-8 to TRBJ1-5; unclear D gene. The V gene's germline CDR1 is SGHTS and CDR2 YDEGEE. The CDR3 spans 14 residues. V lost 3 bases to trimming and J lost 2 bases, with 9 bases between them. The CDR3 nucleotides read TGTGCCAGCAGCTCAAGGTGGGGCAATCAGCCCCAGCATTTT. This encodes CASSSRWGNQPQHF.

This clone was observed once. The V gene is TRBV30, the J gene TRBJ1-2; the D gene is possibly TRBD1 (5 bases). The V gene's germline CDR1 is GTSNPN and CDR2 SVGIG (reference sequence). V lost 0 bases and J 6 bases, leaving 11 bases between the germline ends. The CDR3 is 13 residues long. This CDR3 reads CAWSVQGSDGYTF. In DNA, the CDR3 is TGTGCCTGGAGTGTCCAGGGTTCGGATGGCTACACCTTC.

A few counts support this clone. This chain links TRBV3-1 (or the pseudogene TRBV3-2) with TRBJ2-2, with unresolved D. Trimming removed 5 bases at V and 0 bases at J, with 10 bases between. CDR3 length: 15 residues. Looked up from germline, CDR1 is LGHDT and CDR2 is YNNKEL (reference sequence). The CDR3 here is CASSSPMTNTGELFF. The DNA of the CDR3 is TGTGCCAGCAGCTCCCCAATGACGAACACCGGGGAGCTGTTTTTT.

The rearrangement links TRBV3-1 (or the pseudogene TRBV3-2) to TRBJ1-2, with TRBD1 matching over 11 bases. V dropped 1 base and J dropped 6; count of bases not matched to a gene: 7. Germline CDR1 LGHDT, CDR2 YNNKEL (reference sequence). The CDR3 is 16 amino acids. CDR3 in DNA: TGTGCCAGCAGCCAAGGAGCGGGACAGGGGGTAAATGGCTACACCTTC. This gives the protein CASSQGAGQGVNGYTF.

The CDR3 nucleotides read TGTGCCAGTTTAGCGGGATCGAACACCGGGGAGCTGTTTTTT. Protein sequence: CASLAGSNTGELFF. This rearrangement joins TRBV28 to TRBJ2-2; 8 positions match TRBD2. From germline, CDR1 is MDHEN and CDR2 SYDVKM. There are 14 residues in the CDR3. After removal of 9 bases from V and 0 bases from J, the junction contained 3 bases not matched to a gene.